The sequence of this T cell receptor beta chain was determined in a study of beta chain features in type 1 diabetes. This clone was recorded a few times. V was cut by 3 bases and J by 1 base, with 12 bases left in between. The CDR3 length is 14 residues. CDR1 and CDR2 from the germline V gene are GTSNPN and SVGIG (reference sequence). Isolated RNA was reverse transcribed in full, so expressed TCRB transcripts were sequenced. Clones were read by immunoSEQ multiplex PCR, and TCRdb kept only the in-frame ones, dropping some. The sample has hundreds of thousands of clones, over 9.5% seen once. The origin of this receptor is a man aged 18 to 30 in good health. V is TRBV30 and J is TRBJ1-2, with a weak D call TRBD1 (6 bases). Material: naive CD4+ T cells from blood. The CDR3 spells CAWRGQNLNYGYTF. CDR3 nucleotides: TGTGCCTGGAGAGGACAGAACCTTAACTATGGCTACACCTTC.